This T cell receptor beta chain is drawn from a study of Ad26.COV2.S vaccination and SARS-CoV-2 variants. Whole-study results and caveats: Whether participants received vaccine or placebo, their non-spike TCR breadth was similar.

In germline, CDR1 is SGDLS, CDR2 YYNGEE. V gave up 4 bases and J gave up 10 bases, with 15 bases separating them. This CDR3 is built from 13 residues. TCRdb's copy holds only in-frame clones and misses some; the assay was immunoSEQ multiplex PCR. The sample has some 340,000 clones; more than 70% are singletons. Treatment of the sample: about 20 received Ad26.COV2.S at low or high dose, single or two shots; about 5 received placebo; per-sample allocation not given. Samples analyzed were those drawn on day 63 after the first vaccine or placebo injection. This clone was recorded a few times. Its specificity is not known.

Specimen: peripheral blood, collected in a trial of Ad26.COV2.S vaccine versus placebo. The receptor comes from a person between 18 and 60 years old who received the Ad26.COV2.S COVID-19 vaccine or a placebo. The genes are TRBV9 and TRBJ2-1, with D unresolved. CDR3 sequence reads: CASSPLYRLEQFF. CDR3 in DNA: TGTGCCAGCAGCCCGCTGTACCGGCTCGAGCAGTTCTTC. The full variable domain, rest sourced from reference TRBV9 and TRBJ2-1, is DSGVTQTPKHLITATGQRVTLRCSPRSGDLSVYWYQQSLDQGLQFLIQYYNGEERAKGNILERFSAQQFPDLHSELNLSSLELGDSALYFCASSPLYRLEQFFGPGTRLTVL.